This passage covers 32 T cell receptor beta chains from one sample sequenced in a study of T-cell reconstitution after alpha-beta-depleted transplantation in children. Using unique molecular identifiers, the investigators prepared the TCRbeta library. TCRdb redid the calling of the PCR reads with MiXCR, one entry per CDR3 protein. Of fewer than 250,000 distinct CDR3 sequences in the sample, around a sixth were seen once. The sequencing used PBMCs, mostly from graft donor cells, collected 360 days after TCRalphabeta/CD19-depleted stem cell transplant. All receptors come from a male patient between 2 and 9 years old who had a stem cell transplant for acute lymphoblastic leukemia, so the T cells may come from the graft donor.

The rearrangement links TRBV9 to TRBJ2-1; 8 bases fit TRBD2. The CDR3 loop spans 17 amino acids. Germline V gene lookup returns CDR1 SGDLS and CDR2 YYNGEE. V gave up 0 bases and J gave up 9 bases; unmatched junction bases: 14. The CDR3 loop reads CASSVVGSGGPVTEQFF. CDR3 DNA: TGTGCCAGCAGCGTAGTGGGTTCGGGAGGGCCAGTCACTGAGCAGTTCTTC.

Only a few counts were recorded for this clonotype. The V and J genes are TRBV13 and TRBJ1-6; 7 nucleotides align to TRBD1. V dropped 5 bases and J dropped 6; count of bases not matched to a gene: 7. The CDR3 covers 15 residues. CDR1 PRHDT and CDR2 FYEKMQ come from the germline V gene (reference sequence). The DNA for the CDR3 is TGTGCCAGCAGCGCCCGACAGGGTTCTAATTCACCCCTCCACTTT. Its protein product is CASSARQGSNSPLHF.

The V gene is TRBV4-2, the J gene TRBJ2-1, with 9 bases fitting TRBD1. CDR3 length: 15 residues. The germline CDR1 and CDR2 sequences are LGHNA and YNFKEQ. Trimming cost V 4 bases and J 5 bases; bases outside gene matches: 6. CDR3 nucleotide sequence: TGTGCCAGCAGCCTACCGACAGGGGGGAACAATGAGCAGTTCTTC. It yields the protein CASSLPTGGNNEQFF.

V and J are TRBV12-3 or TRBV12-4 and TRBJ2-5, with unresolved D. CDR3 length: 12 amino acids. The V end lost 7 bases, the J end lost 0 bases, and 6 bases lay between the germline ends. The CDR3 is CASTSYQETQYF. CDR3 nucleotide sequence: TGTGCCAGCACCTCGTACCAAGAGACCCAGTACTTC.

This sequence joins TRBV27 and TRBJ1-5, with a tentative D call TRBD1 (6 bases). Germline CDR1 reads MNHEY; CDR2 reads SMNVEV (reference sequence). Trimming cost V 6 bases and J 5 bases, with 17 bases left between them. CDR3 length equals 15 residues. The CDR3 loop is CASRTGGSFYQPQHF. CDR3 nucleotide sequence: TGTGCCAGCAGGACAGGTGGCTCGTTTTATCAGCCCCAGCATTTT.

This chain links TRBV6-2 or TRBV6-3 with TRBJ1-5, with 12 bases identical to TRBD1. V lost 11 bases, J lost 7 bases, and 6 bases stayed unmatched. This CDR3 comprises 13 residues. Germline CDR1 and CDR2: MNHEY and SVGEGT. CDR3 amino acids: CAVGQGAGQPQHF. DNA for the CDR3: TGTGCCGTGGGACAGGGGGCCGGCCAGCCCCAGCATTTT.

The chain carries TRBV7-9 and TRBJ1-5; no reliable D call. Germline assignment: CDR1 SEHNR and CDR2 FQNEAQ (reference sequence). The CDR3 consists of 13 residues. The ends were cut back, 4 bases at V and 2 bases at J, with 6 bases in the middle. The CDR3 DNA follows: TGTGCCAGCAGCTCGCGGTGCAATCAGCCCCAGCATTTT. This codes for CASSSRCNQPQHF. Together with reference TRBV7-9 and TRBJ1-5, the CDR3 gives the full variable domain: DTGVSQNPRHKITKRGQNVTFRCDPISEHNRLYWYRQTLGQGPEFLTYFQNEAQLEKSRLLSDRFSAERPKGSFSTLEIQRTEQGDSAMYLCASSSRCNQPQHFGDGTRLSIL.

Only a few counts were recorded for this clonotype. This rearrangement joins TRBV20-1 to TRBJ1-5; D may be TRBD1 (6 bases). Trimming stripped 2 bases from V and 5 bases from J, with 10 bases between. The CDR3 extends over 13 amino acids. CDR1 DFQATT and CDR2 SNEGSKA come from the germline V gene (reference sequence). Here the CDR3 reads CSARWGRDQPQHF. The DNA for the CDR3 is TGCAGTGCTAGATGGGGGCGGGATCAGCCCCAGCATTTT.

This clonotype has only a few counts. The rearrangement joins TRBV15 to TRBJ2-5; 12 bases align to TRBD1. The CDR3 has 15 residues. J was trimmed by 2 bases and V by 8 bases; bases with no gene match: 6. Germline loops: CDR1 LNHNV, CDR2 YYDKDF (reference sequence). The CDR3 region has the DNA TGTGCCACCTCCCCGGGACAGGGGGCACAAGAGACCCAGTACTTC. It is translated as CATSPGQGAQETQYF.

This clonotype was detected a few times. The DNA of the CDR3 is TGTGCCAGCAGCACCGACACCCAAGAGACCCAGTACTTC. It is translated as CASSTDTQETQYF. The genes are TRBV27 and TRBJ2-5; D ambiguous. Trimming pared 6 bases from V and 1 base from J, leaving 9 bases between. CDR1 MNHEY and CDR2 SMNVEV come from the germline V gene (reference sequence). The CDR3 spans 13 residues.

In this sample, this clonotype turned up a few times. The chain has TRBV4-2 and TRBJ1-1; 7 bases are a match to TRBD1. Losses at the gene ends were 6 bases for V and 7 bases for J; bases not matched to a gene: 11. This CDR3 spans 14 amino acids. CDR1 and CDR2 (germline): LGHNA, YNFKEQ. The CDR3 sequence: CASSSPDRLGEAFF. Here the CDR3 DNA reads TGTGCCAGCAGTTCACCGGACAGGCTAGGTGAAGCTTTCTTT.

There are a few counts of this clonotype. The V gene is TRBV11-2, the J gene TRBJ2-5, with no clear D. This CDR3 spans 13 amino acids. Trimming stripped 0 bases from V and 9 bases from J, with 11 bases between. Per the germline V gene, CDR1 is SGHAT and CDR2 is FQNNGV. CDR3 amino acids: CASSLDPGTAQYF. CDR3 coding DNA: TGTGCCAGCAGCTTAGATCCGGGTACGGCCCAGTACTTC.

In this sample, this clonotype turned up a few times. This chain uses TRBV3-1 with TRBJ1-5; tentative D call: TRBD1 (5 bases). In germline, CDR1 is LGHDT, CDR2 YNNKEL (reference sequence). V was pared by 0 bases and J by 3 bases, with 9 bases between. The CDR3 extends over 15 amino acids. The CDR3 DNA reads TGTGCCAGCAGCCAAGATTCAGGGTTCAATCAGCCCCAGCATTTT. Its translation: CASSQDSGFNQPQHF.

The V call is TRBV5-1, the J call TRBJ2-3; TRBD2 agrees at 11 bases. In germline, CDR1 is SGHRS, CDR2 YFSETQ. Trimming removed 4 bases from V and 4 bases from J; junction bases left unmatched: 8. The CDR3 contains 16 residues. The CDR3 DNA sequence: TGCGCCAGCAGCCCCATAGCGGGAGGGATATCAGATACGCAGTATTTT. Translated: CASSPIAGGISDTQYF.

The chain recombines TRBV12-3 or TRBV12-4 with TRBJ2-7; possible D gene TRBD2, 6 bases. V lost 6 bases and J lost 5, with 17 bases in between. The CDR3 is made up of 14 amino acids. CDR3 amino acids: CASRGTGTRDEQYF. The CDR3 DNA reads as TGTGCCAGCAGGGGGACGGGGACTCGGGACGAGCAGTACTTC.

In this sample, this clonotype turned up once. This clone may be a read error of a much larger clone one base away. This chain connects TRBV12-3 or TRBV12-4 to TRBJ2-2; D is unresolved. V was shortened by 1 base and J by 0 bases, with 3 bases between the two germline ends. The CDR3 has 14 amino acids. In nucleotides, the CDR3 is TGTGCCAGCAGTTTAGTAGCGAACACCGGGGAGCTGTTTTTT. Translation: CASSLVANTGELFF.

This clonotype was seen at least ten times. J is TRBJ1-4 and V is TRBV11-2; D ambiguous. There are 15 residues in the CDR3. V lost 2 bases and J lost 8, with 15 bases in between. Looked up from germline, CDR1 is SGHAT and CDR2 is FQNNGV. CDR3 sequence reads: CASSLQQQSGEKLFF. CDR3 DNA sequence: TGTGCCAGCAGCTTACAACAACAATCCGGGGAAAAACTGTTTTTT.

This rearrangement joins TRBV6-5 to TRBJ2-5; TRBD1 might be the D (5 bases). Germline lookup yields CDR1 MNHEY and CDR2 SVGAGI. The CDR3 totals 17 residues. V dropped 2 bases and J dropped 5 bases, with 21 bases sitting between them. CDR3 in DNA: TGTGCCAGCAGTTACGGGGCCGGGTTTCTAAATCGGGAGACCCAGTACTTC. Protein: CASSYGAGFLNRETQYF.

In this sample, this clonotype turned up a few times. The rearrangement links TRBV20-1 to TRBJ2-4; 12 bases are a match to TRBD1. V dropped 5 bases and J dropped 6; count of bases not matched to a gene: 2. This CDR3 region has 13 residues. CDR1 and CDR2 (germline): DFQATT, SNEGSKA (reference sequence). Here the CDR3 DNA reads TGCAGTGCTCCGGGACAGGGGGCAAACATTCAGTACTTC. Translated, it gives CSAPGQGANIQYF.

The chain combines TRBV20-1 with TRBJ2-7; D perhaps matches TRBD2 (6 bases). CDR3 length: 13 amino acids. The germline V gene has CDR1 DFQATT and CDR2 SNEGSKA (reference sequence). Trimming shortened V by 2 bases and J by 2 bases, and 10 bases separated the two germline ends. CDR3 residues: CSARRGMAYEQYF. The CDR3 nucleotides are TGCAGTGCTAGACGCGGGATGGCCTACGAGCAGTACTTC.

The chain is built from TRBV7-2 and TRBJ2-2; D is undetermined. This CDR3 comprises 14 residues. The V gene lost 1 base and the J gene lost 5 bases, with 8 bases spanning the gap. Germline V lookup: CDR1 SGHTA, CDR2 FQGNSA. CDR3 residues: CASSLGVRTGELFF. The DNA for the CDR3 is TGTGCCAGCAGCTTAGGTGTGCGGACCGGGGAGCTGTTTTTT. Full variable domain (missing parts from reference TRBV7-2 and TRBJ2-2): GAGVSQSPSNKVTEKGKDVELRCDPISGHTALYWYRQSLGQGLEFLIYFQGNSAPDKSGLPSDRFSAERTGGSVSTLTIQRTQQEDSAVYLCASSLGVRTGELFFGEGSRLTVL.

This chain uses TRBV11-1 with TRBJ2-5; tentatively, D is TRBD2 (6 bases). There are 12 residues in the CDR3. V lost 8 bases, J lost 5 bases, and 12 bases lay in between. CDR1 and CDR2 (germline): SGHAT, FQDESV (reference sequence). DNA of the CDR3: TGTGCCAGCTTATACGGGGGTGAGACCCAGTACTTC. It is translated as CASLYGGETQYF.

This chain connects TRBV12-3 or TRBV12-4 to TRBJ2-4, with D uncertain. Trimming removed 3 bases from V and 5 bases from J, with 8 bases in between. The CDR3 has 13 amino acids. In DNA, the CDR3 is TGTGCCAGCAGTTTCGGCAGGCAAAACATTCAGTACTTC. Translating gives CASSFGRQNIQYF.

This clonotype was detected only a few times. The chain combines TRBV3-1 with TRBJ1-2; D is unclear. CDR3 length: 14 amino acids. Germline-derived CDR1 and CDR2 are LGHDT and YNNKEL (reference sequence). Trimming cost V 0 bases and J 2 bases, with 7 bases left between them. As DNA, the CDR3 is TGTGCCAGCAGCCAAGATTGGCAGAACTATGGCTACACCTTC. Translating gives CASSQDWQNYGYTF.

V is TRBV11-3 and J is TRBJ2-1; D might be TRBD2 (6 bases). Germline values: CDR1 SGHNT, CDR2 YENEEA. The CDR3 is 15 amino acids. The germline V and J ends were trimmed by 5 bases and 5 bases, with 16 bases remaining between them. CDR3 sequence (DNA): TGTGCCAGCAGCCGGGAGCTCCGATACGACAATGAGCAGTTCTTC. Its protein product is CASSRELRYDNEQFF.

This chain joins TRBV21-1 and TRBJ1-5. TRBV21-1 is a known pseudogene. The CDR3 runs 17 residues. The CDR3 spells CASSNSGRGYSNQPQHF. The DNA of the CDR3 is TGTGCCAGCAGCAATTCCGGCAGGGGCTATAGCAATCAGCCCCAGCATTTT.

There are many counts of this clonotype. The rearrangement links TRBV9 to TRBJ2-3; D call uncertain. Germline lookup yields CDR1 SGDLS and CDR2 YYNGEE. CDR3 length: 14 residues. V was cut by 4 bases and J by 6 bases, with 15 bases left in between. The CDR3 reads CASSTNLRSDTQYF. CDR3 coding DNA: TGTGCCAGCAGCACAAACCTTAGGTCGGATACGCAGTATTTT. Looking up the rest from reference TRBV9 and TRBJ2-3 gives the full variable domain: DSGVTQTPKHLITATGQRVTLRCSPRSGDLSVYWYQQSLDQGLQFLIQYYNGEERAKGNILERFSAQQFPDLHSELNLSSLELGDSALYFCASSTNLRSDTQYFGPGTRLTVL.

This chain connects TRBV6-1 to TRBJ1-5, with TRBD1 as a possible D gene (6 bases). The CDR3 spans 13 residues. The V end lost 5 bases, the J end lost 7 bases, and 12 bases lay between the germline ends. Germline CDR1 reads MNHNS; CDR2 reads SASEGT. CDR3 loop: CASSTQQGQPQHF. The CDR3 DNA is TGTGCCAGCAGTACCCAGCAGGGGCAGCCCCAGCATTTT.

The CDR3 DNA is TGCAGTGCTAACCCTATACCCGGGACATCTTCCTATGGCTACACCTTC. Translation gives CSANPIPGTSSYGYTF. The rearrangement uses TRBV20-1 and TRBJ1-2; a weak D match, TRBD1 (6 bases). CDR1 and CDR2 from the germline V gene are DFQATT and SNEGSKA (reference sequence). This CDR3 has 16 residues. V lost 4 bases and J 4 bases, leaving 22 bases between the germline ends.

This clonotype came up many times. CDR3 residues: CASSPSWPQHF. In DNA form, the CDR3 reads TGTGCCAGCAGTCCATCTTGGCCCCAGCATTTT. This rearrangement joins TRBV28 to TRBJ1-5, with D unclear. Germline V gene lookup returns CDR1 MDHEN and CDR2 SYDVKM. The ends were cut back, 5 bases at V and 9 bases at J, with 8 bases in the middle. The CDR3 has 11 amino acids. The full variable domain, completed using reference TRBV28 and TRBJ1-5, is DVKVTQSSRYLVKRTGEKVFLECVQDMDHENMFWYRQDPGLGLRLIYFSYDVKMKEKGDIPEGYSVSREKKERFSLILESASTNQTSMYLCASSPSWPQHFGDGTRLSIL.

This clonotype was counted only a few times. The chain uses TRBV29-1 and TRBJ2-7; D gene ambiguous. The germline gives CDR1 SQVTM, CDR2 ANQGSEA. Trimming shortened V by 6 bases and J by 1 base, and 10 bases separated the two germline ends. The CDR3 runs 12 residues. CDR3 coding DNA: TGCAGCGTAGGTGACGGTTCCTACGAGCAGTACTTC. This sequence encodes CSVGDGSYEQYF.

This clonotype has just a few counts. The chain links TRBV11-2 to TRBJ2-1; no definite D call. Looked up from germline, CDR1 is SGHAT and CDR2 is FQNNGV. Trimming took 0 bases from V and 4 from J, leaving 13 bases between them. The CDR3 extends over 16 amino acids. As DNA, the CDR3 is TGTGCCAGCAGCTTAGAGGTGGGCTCAGGATACAATGAGCAGTTCTTC. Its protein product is CASSLEVGSGYNEQFF.